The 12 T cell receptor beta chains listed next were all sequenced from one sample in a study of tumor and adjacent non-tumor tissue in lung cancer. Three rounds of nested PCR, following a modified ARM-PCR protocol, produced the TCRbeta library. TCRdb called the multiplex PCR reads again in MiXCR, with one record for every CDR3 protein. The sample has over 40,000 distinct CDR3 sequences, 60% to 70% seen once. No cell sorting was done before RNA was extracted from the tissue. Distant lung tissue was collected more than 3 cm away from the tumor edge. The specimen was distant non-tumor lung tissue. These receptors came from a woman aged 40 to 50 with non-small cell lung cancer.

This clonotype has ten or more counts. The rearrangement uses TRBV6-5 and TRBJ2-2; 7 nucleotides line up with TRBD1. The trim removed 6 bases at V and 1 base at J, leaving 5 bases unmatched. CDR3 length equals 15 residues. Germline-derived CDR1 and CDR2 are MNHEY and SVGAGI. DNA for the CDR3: TGTGCCAGCAGCACGGGACAGTTGAACACCGGGGAGCTGTTTTTT. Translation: CASSTGQLNTGELFF.

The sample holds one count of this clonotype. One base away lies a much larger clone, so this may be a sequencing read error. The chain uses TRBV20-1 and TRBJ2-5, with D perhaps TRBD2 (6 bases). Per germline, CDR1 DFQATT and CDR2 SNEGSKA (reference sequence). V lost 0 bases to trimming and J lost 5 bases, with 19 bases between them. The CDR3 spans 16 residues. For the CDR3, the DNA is TGCAGTGCTAGAGATGAAGCGGGTCCGAAGTTGGAGACCCAGTACTTC. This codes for CSARDEAGPKLETQYF.

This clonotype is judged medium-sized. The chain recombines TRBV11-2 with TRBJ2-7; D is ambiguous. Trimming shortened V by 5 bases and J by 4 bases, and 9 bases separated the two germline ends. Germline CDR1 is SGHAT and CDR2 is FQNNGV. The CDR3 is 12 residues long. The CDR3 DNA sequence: TGTGCCAGCAGCCCAAGCATGTACGAGCAGTACTTC. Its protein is CASSPSMYEQYF.

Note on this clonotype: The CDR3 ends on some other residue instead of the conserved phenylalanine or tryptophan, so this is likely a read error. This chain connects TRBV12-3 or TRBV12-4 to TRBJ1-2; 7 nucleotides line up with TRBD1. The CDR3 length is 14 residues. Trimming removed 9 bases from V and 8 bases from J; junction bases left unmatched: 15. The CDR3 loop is CARSGLGRGRGYTV. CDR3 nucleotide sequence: TGTGCCAGGAGTGGGCTTGGCAGGGGGAGGGGCTACACCGTC.

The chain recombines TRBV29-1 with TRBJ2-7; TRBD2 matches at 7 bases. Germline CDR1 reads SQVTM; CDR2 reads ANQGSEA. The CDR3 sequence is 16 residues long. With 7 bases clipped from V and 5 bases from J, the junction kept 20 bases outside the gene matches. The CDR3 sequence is CSAGGLGGVSSHEQYF. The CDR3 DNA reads TGCAGCGCTGGGGGTTTGGGGGGGGTTTCTTCACACGAGCAGTACTTC.

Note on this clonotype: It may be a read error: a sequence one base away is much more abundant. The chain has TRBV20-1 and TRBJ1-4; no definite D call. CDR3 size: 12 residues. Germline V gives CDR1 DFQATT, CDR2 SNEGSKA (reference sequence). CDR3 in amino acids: CSAGRLNGKLFF. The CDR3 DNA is TGCAGTGCGGGCCGCCTAAATGGAAAACTGTTTTTT.

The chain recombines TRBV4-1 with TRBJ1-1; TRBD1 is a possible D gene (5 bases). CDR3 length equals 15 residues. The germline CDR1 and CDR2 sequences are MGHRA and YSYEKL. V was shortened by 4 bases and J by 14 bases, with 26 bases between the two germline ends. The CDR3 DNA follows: TGCGCCAGCAGCCCGTCGGCTAGGGGAGTTACTGACGCATTCTTT. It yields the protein CASSPSARGVTDAFF.

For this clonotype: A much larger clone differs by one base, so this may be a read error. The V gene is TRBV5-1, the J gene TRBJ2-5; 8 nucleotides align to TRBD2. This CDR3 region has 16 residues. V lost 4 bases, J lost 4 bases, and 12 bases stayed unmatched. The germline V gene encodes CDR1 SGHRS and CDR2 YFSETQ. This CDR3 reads CASSHFPGLGGETQYF. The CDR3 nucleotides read TGCGCCAGCAGCCACTTTCCGGGACTAGGGGGAGAGACCCAGTACTTC.

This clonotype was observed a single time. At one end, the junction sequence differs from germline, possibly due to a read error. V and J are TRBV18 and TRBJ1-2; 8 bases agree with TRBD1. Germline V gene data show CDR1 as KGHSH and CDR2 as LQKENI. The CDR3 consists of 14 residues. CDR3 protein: CACSPAQGVDGYTF. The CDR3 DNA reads TGTGCCTGCTCACCCGCACAGGGGGTGGATGGCTACACCTTC.

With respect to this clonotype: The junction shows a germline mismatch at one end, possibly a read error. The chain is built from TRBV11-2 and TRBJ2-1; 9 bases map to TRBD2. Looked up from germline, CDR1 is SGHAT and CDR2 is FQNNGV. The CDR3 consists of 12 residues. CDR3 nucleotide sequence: TGTGTCAGCAGGCATAGCGGGAGTCACGAGATCTTC. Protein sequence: CVSRHSGSHEIF.

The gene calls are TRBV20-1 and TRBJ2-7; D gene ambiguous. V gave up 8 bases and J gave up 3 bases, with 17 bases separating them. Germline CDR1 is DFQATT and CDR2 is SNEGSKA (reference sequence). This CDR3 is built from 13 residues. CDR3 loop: CSTIPGCFYEQYF. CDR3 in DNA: TGCAGTACTATCCCTGGATGCTTCTACGAGCAGTACTTC.

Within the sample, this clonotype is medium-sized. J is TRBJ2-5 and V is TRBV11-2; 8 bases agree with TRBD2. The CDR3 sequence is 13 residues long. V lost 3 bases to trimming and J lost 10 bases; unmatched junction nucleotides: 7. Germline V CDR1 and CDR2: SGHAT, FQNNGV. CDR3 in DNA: TGTGCCAGCAGCTTGGGACTAGAAGGCGGCCAGTACTTC. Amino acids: CASSLGLEGGQYF.